This is a list of T cell receptor beta chains from one sample in a study of cytomegalovirus exposure and HLA in healthy donors. Sequencing used immunoSEQ multiplex PCR; TCRdb keeps in-frame clones, though not all of them. The sample shows fewer than 200,000 clones, roughly 77% of them seen only once. Sequenced: PBMCs. The receptors were sampled from a male donor in good health and CMV-seronegative. Each CDR3 is given with its conserved first and last residue. The D gene is left open where the match is weak. Size tells how often a clone was seen (once, few, many) or the class of an expanded clone, and some rows leave it out.

cdr3_length | j_call | v_call | clone_size | d_call | cdr3_nt | cdr3_aa
14 | TRBJ2-1 | TRBV18 | once | . | TGTGCCAGCTCACGCGACAGATCCTACAATGAGCAGTTCTTC | CASSRDRSYNEQFF
12 | TRBJ2-7 | TRBV7-2 | . | . | TGTGCCAGCAGCCCCACCCTGGCCGAGCAGTACTTC | CASSPTLAEQYF
15 | TRBJ1-2 | TRBV7-3 | few | . | TGTGCCAGCAGCTTCCGCCCTGGGTCTAACTATGGCTACCCCTTC | CASSFRPGSNYGYPF
12 | TRBJ2-1 | TRBV28 | . | . | TGTGCCACCGACAGGCGCTACAATGAGCAGTTCTTC | CATDRRYNEQFF
14 | TRBJ1-1 | TRBV6-1 | . | TRBD1 | TGTGCCAGCAGATTGGGACAGGTTAACACTGAAGCTTTCTTT | CASRLGQVNTEAFF
15 | TRBJ1-1 | TRBV9 | . | TRBD1 | TGTGCCAGCAAGGGACAGGGGTCATCGAACACTGAAGCTTTCTTT | CASKGQGSSNTEAFF
14 | TRBJ2-5 | TRBV6-1 | . | TRBD1 | TGTGCCAGCGGACACGGACAGGGCGGAGAGACCCAGTACTTC | CASGHGQGGETQYF
11 | TRBJ1-4 | TRBV20-1 | . | . | TGCAGTGCTAGGTACTACGAAAAACTGTTTTTT | CSARYYEKLFF
15 | TRBJ2-5 | TRBV25-1 | few | . | TGTGCCAGCAGTGACTCCGGCCAGGGGAGCGAGACCCAGTACTTC | CASSDSGQGSETQYF
15 | TRBJ2-5 | TRBV6-5 | . | TRBD2 | TGTGCCAGCTCCTATAGCGGGGGCCCCAAAGAGACCCAGTACTTC | CASSYSGGPKETQYF
14 | TRBJ2-7 | TRBV11-2 | . | . | TGTGCCAGCAGCATCCGACGGGTATCCTACGAGCAGTACTTC | CASSIRRVSYEQYF
14 | TRBJ2-7 | TRBV10-3 | . | TRBD1 | TGTGCCATCAGTGGCCGACAGGGCTCCTACGAGCAGTACTTC | CAISGRQGSYEQYF
16 | TRBJ2-5 | TRBV7-6 | . | TRBD1 | TGTGCCAGCAGCTTTAGACCGGGACAGGGGCAAGAGACCCAGTACTTC | CASSFRPGQGQETQYF
14 | TRBJ2-4 | TRBV4-3 | . | . | TGCGCCAGCAGCCAAGTCGGGGACAAAAACATTCAGTACTTC | CASSQVGDKNIQYF
14 | TRBJ2-7 | TRBV18 | . | TRBD1 | TGTGCCAGCTCACCAGGGGACAGTTCCTACGAGCAGTACTTC | CASSPGDSSYEQYF
13 | TRBJ1-6 | TRBV19 | . | . | TGTGCCAGTACTGGCATTTATAATTCACCCCTCCACTTT | CASTGIYNSPLHF
13 | TRBJ2-5 | TRBV7-3 | . | . | TGTGCCAGCAGCTTATCACGGCAAGAGACCCAGTACTTC | CASSLSRQETQYF
14 | TRBJ1-1 | TRBV10-3 | . | TRBD1 | TGTGCCCTCTCTCGGGGACAGGGCGGCACTGAAGCTTTCTTT | CALSRGQGGTEAFF
17 | TRBJ2-5 | TRBV4-3 | . | TRBD2 | TGCGCCAGCAGCCAAGAGGGGAGCGGGGGGGCCAGGGAGACCCAGTACTTC | CASSQEGSGGARETQYF
12 | TRBJ2-1 | TRBV7-9 | . | . | TGTGCCAGCAGCTTAGCGCGGGATGAGCAGTTCTTC | CASSLARDEQFF
14 | TRBJ1-1 | TRBV4-3 | few | . | TGCGCCAGCAGCCGGCAGGGGTCTAACACTGAAGCTTTCTTT | CASSRQGSNTEAFF
15 | TRBJ1-4 | TRBV6-1 | . | . | TGTGCCAGCAGTCTGGGAGGGTGGACTAATGAAAAACTGTTTTTT | CASSLGGWTNEKLFF
14 | TRBJ2-1 | TRBV7-9 | once | TRBD2 | TGTTCCAGCAGCCTAGCCGGGGGGGCAAATGAGCAGTTCTTC | CSSSLAGGANEQFF
14 | TRBJ2-5 | TRBV7-6 | . | . | TGTGCCAGCTCCCCTATAACCCTCCGAGAGACCCAGTACTTC | CASSPITLRETQYF
12 | TRBJ1-2 | TRBV4-1 | . | TRBD1 | TGCGCCAGCGCCGGGACAGGGTATGGCTACACCTTC | CASAGTGYGYTF
16 | TRBJ2-7 | TRBV9 | . | . | TGTGCCAGCAGCGTAAGTGGAGACGGGAGAACCTACGAGCAGTACTTC | CASSVSGDGRTYEQYF
11 | TRBJ2-7 | TRBV5-1 | . | TRBD1 | TGCGCCAGCCTGAACTACAGGGGGCAACACTTC | CASLNYRGQHF
14 | TRBJ2-7 | TRBV7-9 | . | TRBD1 | TGTGCCAGCAGCTCTCCCGGGACAGGCTACGAGCAGTACTTC | CASSSPGTGYEQYF
16 | TRBJ2-2 | TRBV12-5 | . | . | TGTGCTAGTGGCCGCCTCCTGCTAGCGAACACCGGGGAGCTGTTTTTT | CASGRLLLANTGELFF
15 | TRBJ1-4 | TRBV2 | few | . | TGTGCCAGCAGTGGGCAGTCTGCAACTAATGAAAAACTGTTTTTT | CASSGQSATNEKLFF
16 | TRBJ2-1 | TRBV9 | . | TRBD2 | TGTGCCAGCAGCGCCCCGGGACTAGCGGCGTACAATGAGCAGTTCTTC | CASSAPGLAAYNEQFF
13 | TRBJ1-1 | TRBV6-5 | . | . | TGTGCCAGCAGTTACGTTATGAACACTGAAGCTTTCTTT | CASSYVMNTEAFF
13 | TRBJ2-5 | TRBV19 | . | . | TGTGCCAGTAGTAGGGACTACCAAGAGACCCAGTACTTC | CASSRDYQETQYF
12 | TRBJ1-3 | TRBV2 | . | TRBD1 | TGTGCCAGCAGTATACAGGGGAACACCATATATTTT | CASSIQGNTIYF
16 | TRBJ1-1 | TRBV5-1 | . | . | TGCGCCAGCAGCTTGGTGGGAGACTGGATGAACACTGAAGCTTTCTTT | CASSLVGDWMNTEAFF
14 | TRBJ2-1 | TRBV19 | . | . | TGTGCCAGTAGTGGGCGGGGCGCCTACAATGAGCAGTTCTTC | CASSGRGAYNEQFF
14 | TRBJ1-6 | TRBV11-2 | . | . | TGTGCCAGCAGAGCAGGGACCGGGAGTTCACCCCTCCACTTT | CASRAGTGSSPLHF
16 | TRBJ2-3 | TRBV6-5 | few | TRBD2 | TGTGCCAGCAGTTCCCGACTAGCGGGAGAGGAAGATACGCAGTATTTT | CASSSRLAGEEDTQYF
14 | TRBJ2-7 | TRBV11-1 | . | . | TGTGCCAGCAGCTTAAACGGGGGTCTCTACGAGCAGTACTTC | CASSLNGGLYEQYF
14 | TRBJ1-6 | TRBV19 | few | . | TGTGCCAGTAGTCCCGCGGGGCCGTTGTCCCCCCTCCACTTT | CASSPAGPLSPLHF
11 | TRBJ1-3 | TRBV20-1 | . | . | TGCAGTGCTAGGGTGCGGGGACCCTTATATTTT | CSARVRGPLYF
15 | TRBJ1-6 | TRBV4-1 | . | . | TGCGCCAGCAGCCAAGATTCAATAGATAATTCACCCCTCCACTTT | CASSQDSIDNSPLHF
14 | TRBJ2-2 | TRBV29-1 | . | . | TGCAGCGTTCTCCTGGGCCTCAACACCGGGGAGCTGTTTTTT | CSVLLGLNTGELFF
15 | TRBJ1-3 | TRBV29-1 | . | TRBD1 | TGCAGCGTTGTCTGGGGGGACAGATCTGGAAACACCATATATTTT | CSVVWGDRSGNTIYF
14 | TRBJ1-5 | TRBV4-1 | . | . | TGCGCCAGCAGCCAAGATAAGGGGAATCAGCCCCAGCATTTT | CASSQDKGNQPQHF
14 | TRBJ2-1 | TRBV7-3 | few | . | TGTGCCAGCAGCTTCCCTTATTTAGACAATGAGCAGTTCTTC | CASSFPYLDNEQFF
12 | TRBJ2-3 | TRBV2 | . | TRBD2 | TGTGCCAGCGGGACTAGTATTGATACGCAGTATTTT | CASGTSIDTQYF
15 | TRBJ2-5 | TRBV2 | . | TRBD1 | TGTGCCAGCACCCGCGCGGGACAGGGGGCTCAGACCCAGTACTTC | CASTRAGQGAQTQYF
14 | TRBJ1-1 | TRBV28 | . | . | TGTGCCAGCAGTCCCCCAGGGAGGCACACTGAAGCTTTCTTT | CASSPPGRHTEAFF
12 | TRBJ1-2 | TRBV4-1 | . | . | TGCGCCAGCAGCCAAACCTACGGTGGCTACACCTTC | CASSQTYGGYTF